What follows are 8 T cell receptor beta chains derived from one specimen sequenced in a study of T cell changes during pregnancy in multiple sclerosis. The data were produced by immunoSEQ multiplex PCR, yet TCRdb's version contains in-frame clones alone and is incomplete. The sample lists tens of thousands of clones; about 92% were seen once. Sequences were derived from peripheral blood, sampled before pregnancy. The receptors were gathered from a female donor with multiple sclerosis, enrolled in a pregnancy study.

The rearrangement uses TRBV19 and TRBJ2-3, with D possibly being TRBD2 (6 bases). The CDR3 is 14 residues long. V dropped 0 bases and J dropped 5 bases, with 9 bases sitting between them. Per germline, CDR1 LNHDA and CDR2 SQIVND (reference sequence). The CDR3 DNA reads as TGTGCCAGTAGTATAGATCGGAGGGAAGATACGCAGTATTTT. Its translation: CASSIDRREDTQYF.

Regarding this clone: Different DNA sequences within this sample yield the same CDR3. This chain uses TRBV9 with TRBJ2-6; D remains unclear. This CDR3 comprises 14 residues. Germline assignment: CDR1 SGDLS and CDR2 YYNGEE. Trimming shortened V by 2 bases and J by 0 bases, and 3 bases separated the two germline ends. The CDR3 DNA sequence: TGTGCCAGCAGCGTCTACTCTGGGGCCAACGTCCTGACTTTC. This gives the protein CASSVYSGANVLTF.

The chain combines TRBV27 with TRBJ2-7; the match to TRBD2 covers 7 bases. The CDR3 spans 15 residues. Germline values: CDR1 MNHEY, CDR2 SMNVEV (reference sequence). J was trimmed by 2 bases and V by 6 bases; bases with no gene match: 10. In DNA form, the CDR3 reads TGTGCCAGCAGACCGGGGCGGGGGTCCCCCTACGAGCAGTACTTC. This sequence encodes CASRPGRGSPYEQYF.

This chain links TRBV5-1 with TRBJ1-2; D remains ambiguous. The CDR3 runs to 8 residues. CDR1 SGHRS and CDR2 YFSETQ come from the germline V gene. As DNA, the CDR3 is TGCAGTACGGATGGCTACACCTTC. Encoded protein: CSTDGYTF.

The chain links TRBV6-6 to TRBJ1-2; D perhaps matches TRBD1 (5 bases). Germline lookup yields CDR1 MNHNY and CDR2 SVGAGI (reference sequence). CDR3 length equals 13 residues. Between the trimmed V and J ends, which lost 5 bases and 4 bases, there was a span of 11 bases. CDR3 coding DNA: TGTGCCAGCAGTCCAGCGACAGTCTATGGCTACACCTTC. Its translation is CASSPATVYGYTF.

This chain joins TRBV2 and TRBJ2-3; D is uncertain. CDR1 and CDR2 from the germline V gene are SNHLY and FYNNEI. The CDR3 contains 17 residues. The V end was cut by 2 bases, the J end by 0 bases, with 15 bases between. The CDR3 protein is CASSELPLSRSTDTQYF. DNA for the CDR3: TGTGCCAGCAGTGAACTACCGCTAAGCCGTAGCACAGATACGCAGTATTTT. Full variable domain (rest looked up from reference TRBV2 and TRBJ2-3): EPEVTQTPSHQVTQMGQEVILRCVPISNHLYFYWYRQILGQKVEFLVSFYNNEISEKSEIFDDQFSVERPDGSNFTLKIRSTKLEDSAMYFCASSELPLSRSTDTQYFGPGTRLTVL.

This clone was counted a few times. The rearrangement links TRBV10-3 to TRBJ1-5; possible D gene TRBD1, 6 bases. Germline V gene data show CDR1 as ENHRY and CDR2 as SYGVKD. The V end lost 0 bases, the J end lost 4 bases, and 16 bases lay between the germline ends. The CDR3 has 17 amino acids. The DNA for the CDR3 is TGTGCCATCAGTGAGTCGAAATCTCAGGGGAGTAATCAGCCCCAGCATTTT. It encodes CAISESKSQGSNQPQHF.

V usage is TRBV29-1 and J usage is TRBJ2-5; D call uncertain. V shed 1 base and J shed 5 bases, with 11 bases lying between them. This CDR3 region has 13 residues. CDR1 is SQVTM, CDR2 ANQGSEA, per germline. CDR3 in DNA: TGCAGCGTTGAAGGACGTCTAGGCGAGACCCAGTACTTC. Translated, it gives CSVEGRLGETQYF.